The sequence of this T cell receptor beta chain was determined in a study of blood T cells in healthy people across ages. The study's findings and limits: What prevented conclusive comparison of naive and antigen-experienced cells was that PBMCs were unsorted.

The donors, all healthy, were Caucasians living in Russia, aged about 6 to 95. Of note for this clonotype: Its antigen is not identified.

For the second PCR, which ran for roughly 6 to 11 cycles, a sample-barcoded 5' primer and a J-beta primer mix were used. TCRdb processed the 5' RACE reads anew with MiXCR; each CDR3 protein has one entry. The sample contains more than 600,000 distinct CDR3 sequences, 25% of which appear only once. These data are also associated with another study on T cells of mothers and their children.

This receptor was obtained from a boy under 18 in good health. Sample: blood.

Here the CDR3 reads CASGLVTGGIYGYTF. The CDR3 DNA follows: TGTGCCAGCGGTCTTGTGACAGGGGGGATCTATGGCTACACCTTC. The chain combines TRBV28 with TRBJ1-2; 9 bases line up with TRBD1. CDR3 length: 15 amino acids. After removal of 8 bases from V and 4 bases from J, the junction contained 11 bases not matched to a gene. Germline V gene sequence: CDR1 MDHEN, CDR2 SYDVKM.